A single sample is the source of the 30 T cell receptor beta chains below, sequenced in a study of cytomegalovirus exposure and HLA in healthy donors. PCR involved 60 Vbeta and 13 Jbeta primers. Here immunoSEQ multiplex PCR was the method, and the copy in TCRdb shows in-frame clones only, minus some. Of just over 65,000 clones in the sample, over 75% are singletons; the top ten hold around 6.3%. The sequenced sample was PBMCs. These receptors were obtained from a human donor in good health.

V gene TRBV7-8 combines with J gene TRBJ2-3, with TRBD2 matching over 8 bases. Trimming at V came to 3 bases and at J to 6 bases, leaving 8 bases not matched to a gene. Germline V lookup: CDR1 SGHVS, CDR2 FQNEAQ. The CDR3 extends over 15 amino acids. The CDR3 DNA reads TGTGCCAGCAGCTTGGGACTAGGGGGATCGGATACGCAGTATTTT. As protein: CASSLGLGGSDTQYF.

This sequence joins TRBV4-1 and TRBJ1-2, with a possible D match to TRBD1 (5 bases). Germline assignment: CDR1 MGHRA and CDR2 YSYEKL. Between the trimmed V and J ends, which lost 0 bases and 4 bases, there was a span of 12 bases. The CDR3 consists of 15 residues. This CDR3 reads CASSQEVAGIYGYTF. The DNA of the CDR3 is TGCGCCAGCAGCCAAGAGGTTGCAGGGATCTATGGCTACACCTTC.

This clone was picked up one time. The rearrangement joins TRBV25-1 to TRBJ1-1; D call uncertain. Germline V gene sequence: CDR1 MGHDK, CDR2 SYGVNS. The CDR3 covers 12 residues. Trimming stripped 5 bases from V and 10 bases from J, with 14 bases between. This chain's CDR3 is CASSITAGRAFF. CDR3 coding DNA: TGTGCCAGCAGTATAACGGCGGGGAGAGCTTTCTTT. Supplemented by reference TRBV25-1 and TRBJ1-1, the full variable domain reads EADIYQTPRYLVIGTGKKITLECSQTMGHDKMYWYQQDPGMELHLIHYSYGVNSTEKGDLSSESTVSRIRTEHFPLTLESARPSHTSQYLCASSITAGRAFFGQGTRLTVV.

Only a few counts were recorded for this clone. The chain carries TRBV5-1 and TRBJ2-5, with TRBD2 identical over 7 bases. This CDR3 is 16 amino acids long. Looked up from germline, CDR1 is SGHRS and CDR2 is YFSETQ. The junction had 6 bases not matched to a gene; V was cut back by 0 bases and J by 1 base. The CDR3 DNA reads TGCGCCAGCAGCTTGGCTATGGGGGGGACCCAAGAGACCCAGTACTTC. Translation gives CASSLAMGGTQETQYF.

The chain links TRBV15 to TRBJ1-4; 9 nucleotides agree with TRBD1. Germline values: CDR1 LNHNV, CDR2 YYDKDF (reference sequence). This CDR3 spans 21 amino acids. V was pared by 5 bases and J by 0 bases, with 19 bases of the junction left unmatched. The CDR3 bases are TGTGCCACCAGCCCAGGGATAGACAGGGGGGCAGTACCTGCAACTAATGAAAAACTGTTTTTT. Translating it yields CATSPGIDRGAVPATNEKLFF.

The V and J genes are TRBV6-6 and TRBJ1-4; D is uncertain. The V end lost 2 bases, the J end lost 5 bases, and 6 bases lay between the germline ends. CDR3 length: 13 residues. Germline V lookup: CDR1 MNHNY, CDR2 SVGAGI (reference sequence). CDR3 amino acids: CASSYAGNEKLFF. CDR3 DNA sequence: TGTGCCAGCAGTTACGCGGGAAATGAAAAACTGTTTTTT.

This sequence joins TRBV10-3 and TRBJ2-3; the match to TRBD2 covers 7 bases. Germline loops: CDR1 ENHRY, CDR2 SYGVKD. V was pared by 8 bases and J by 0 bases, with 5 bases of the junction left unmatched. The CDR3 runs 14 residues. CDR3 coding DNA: TGTGCCATCGGGGGGGTCCGGAGCACAGATACGCAGTATTTT. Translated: CAIGGVRSTDTQYF.

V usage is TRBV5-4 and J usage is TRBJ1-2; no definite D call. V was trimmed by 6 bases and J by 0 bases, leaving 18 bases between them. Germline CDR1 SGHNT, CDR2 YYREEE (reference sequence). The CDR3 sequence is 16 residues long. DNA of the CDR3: TGTGCCAGCACCCACGGCGGTAGCCATTCTAACTATGGCTACACCTTC. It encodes CASTHGGSHSNYGYTF. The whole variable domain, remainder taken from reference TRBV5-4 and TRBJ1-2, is ETGVTQSPTHLIKTRGQQVTLRCSSQSGHNTVSWYQQALGQGPQFIFQYYREEENGRGNFPPRFSGLQFPNYSSELNVNALELDDSALYLCASTHGGSHSNYGYTFGSGTRLTVV.

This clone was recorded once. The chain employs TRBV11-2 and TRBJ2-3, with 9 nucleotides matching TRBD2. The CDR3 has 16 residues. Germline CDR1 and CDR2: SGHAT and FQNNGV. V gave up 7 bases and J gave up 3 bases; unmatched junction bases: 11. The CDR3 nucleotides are TGTGCCAGCACCACCCCCGCGGGGGGGTGGACAGATACGCAGTATTTT. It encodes CASTTPAGGWTDTQYF.

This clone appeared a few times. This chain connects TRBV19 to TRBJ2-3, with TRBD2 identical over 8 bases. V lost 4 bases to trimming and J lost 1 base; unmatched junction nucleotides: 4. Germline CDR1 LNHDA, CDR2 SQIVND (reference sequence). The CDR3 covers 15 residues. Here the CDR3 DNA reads TGTGCCAGTAGTACTCGGGGGGGGCGCACAGATACGCAGTATTTT. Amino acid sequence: CASSTRGGRTDTQYF.

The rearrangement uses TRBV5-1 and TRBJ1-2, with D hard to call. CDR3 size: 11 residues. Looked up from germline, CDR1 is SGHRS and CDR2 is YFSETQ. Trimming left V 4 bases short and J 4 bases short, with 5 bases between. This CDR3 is CASSEGYGYTF. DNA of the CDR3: TGCGCCAGCAGCGAGGGCTATGGCTACACCTTC.

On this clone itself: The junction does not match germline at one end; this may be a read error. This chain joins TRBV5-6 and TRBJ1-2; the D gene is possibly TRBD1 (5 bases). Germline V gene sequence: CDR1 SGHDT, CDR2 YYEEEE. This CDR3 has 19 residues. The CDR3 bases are TGTGCCAGCAGCTTGCCCCCTAGGCCCCGGGGGATGGATCGTAATGGCTACCCCTTC. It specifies CASSLPPRPRGMDRNGYPF.

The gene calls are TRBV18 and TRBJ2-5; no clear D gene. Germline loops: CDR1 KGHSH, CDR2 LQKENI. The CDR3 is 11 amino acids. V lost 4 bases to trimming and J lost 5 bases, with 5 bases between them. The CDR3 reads CASSLRETQYF. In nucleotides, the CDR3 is TGTGCCAGCTCACTGCGGGAGACCCAGTACTTC.

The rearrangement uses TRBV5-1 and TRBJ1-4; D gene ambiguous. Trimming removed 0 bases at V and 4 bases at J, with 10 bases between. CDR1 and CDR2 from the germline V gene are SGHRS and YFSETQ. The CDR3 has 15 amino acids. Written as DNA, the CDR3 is TGCGCCAGCAGCTTGGCCCCCACTATTAATGAAAAACTGTTTTTT. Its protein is CASSLAPTINEKLFF.

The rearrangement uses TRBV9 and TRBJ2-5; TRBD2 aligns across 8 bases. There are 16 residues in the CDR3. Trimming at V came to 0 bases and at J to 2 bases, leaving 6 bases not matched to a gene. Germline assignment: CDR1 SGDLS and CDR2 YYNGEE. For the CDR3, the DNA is TGTGCCAGCAGCGTAGCAGCGGGGGCCATACAAGAGACCCAGTACTTC. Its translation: CASSVAAGAIQETQYF.

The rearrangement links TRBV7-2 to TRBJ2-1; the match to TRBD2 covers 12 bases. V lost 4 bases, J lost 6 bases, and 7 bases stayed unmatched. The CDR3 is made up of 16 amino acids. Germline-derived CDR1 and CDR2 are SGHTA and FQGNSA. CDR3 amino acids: CASSSSGGAGVNEQFF. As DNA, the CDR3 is TGTGCCAGCAGCTCTAGCGGGGGGGCAGGCGTCAATGAGCAGTTCTTC.

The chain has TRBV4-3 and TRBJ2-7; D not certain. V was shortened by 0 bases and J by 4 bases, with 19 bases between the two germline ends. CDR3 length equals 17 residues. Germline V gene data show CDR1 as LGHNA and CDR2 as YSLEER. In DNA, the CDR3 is TGCGCCAGCAGCCAAGATCAATCCGGTCAAGGAGCGTACGAGCAGTACTTC. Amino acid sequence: CASSQDQSGQGAYEQYF.

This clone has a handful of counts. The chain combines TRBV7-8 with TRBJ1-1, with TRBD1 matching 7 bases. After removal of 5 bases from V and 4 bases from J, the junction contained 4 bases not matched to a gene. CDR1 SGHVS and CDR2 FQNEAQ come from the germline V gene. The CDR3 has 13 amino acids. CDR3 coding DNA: TGTGCCAGCAGCCCCACAGGGGCCACTGAAGCTTTCTTT. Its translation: CASSPTGATEAFF.

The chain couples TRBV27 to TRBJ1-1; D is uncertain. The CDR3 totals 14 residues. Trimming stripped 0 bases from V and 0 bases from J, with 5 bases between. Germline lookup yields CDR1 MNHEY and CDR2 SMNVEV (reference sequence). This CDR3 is CASSLSSLNTEAFF. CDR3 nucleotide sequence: TGTGCCAGCAGTTTATCGAGCCTGAACACTGAAGCTTTCTTT.

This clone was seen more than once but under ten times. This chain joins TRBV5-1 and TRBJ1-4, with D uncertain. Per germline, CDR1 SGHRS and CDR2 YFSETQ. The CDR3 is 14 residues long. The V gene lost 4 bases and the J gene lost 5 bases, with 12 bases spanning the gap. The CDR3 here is CASSRAAGNEKLFF. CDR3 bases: TGCGCCAGCAGCCGGGCCGCGGGGAATGAAAAACTGTTTTTT. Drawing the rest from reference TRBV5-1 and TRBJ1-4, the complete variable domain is KAGVTQTPRYLIKTRGQQVTLSCSPISGHRSVSWYQQTPGQGLQFLFEYFSETQRNKGNFPGRFSGRQFSNSRSEMNVSTLELGDSALYLCASSRAAGNEKLFFGSGTQLSVL.

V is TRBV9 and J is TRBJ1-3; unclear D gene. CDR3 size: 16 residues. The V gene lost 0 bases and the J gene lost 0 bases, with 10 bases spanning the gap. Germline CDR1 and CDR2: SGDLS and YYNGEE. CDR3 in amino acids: CASSVGEVYSGNTIYF. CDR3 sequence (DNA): TGTGCCAGCAGCGTAGGTGAGGTCTACTCTGGAAACACCATATATTTT.

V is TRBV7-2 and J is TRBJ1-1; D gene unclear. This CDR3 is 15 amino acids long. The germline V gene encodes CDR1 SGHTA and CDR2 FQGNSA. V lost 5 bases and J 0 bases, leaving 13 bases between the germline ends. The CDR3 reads CASSIYAGLNTEAFF. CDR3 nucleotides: TGTGCCAGCAGCATCTATGCAGGATTGAACACTGAAGCTTTCTTT.

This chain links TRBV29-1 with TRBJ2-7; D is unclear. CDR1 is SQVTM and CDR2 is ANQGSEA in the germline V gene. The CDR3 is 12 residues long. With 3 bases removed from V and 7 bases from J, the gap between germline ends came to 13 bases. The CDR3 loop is CSVEKEFREQYF. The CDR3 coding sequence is TGCAGCGTTGAGAAGGAGTTTAGGGAGCAGTACTTC.

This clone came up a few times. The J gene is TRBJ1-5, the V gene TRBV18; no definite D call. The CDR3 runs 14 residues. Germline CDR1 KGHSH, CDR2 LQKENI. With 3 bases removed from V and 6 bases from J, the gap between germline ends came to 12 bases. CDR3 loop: CASSPGSTGQPQHF. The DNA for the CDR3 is TGTGCCAGCTCACCTGGGAGCACGGGTCAGCCCCAGCATTTT.

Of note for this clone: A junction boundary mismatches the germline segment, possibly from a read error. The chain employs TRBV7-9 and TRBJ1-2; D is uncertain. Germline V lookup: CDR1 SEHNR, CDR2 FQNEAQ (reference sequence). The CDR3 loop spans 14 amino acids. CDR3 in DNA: TGTTCCAGCAGCTTTGACGGGCAGGCGGGCGGCTACACCTTC. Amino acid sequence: CSSSFDGQAGGYTF.

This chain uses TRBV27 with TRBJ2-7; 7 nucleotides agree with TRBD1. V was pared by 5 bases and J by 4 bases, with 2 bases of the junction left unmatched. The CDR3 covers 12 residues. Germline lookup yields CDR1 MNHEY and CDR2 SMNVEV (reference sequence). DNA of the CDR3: TGTGCCAGCAGTCACAGGGGTTACGAGCAGTACTTC. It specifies CASSHRGYEQYF.

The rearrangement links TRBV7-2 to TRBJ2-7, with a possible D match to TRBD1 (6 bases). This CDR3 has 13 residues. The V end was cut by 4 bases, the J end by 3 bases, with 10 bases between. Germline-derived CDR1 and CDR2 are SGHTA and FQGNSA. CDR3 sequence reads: CASSSPQGYEQYF. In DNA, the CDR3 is TGTGCCAGCAGCTCCCCACAGGGCTACGAGCAGTACTTC.

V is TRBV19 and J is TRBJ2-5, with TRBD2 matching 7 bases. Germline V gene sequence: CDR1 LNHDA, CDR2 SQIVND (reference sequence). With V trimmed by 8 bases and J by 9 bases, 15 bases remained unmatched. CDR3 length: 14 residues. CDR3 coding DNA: TGTGCCAGTGCCCCCGACGACCATGGGAGGGCCCAGTACTTC. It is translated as CASAPDDHGRAQYF. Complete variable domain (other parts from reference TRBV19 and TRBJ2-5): DGGITQSPKYLFRKEGQNVTLSCEQNLNHDAMYWYRQDPGQGLRLIYYSQIVNDFQKGDIAEGYSVSREKKESFPLTVTSAQKNPTAFYLCASAPDDHGRAQYFGPGTRLLVL.

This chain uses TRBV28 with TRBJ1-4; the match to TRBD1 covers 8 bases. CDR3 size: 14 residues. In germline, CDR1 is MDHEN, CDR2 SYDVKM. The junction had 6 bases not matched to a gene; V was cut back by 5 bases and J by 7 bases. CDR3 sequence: CASSIGGQAEKLFF. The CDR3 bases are TGTGCCAGCAGTATAGGGGGACAGGCTGAAAAACTGTTTTTT.

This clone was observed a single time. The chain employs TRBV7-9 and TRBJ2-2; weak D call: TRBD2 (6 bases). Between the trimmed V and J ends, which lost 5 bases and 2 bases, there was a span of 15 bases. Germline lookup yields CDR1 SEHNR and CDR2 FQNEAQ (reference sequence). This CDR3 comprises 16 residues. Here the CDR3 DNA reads TGTGCCAGCAGCGCTGCGCGGGGAGCAAACACCGGGGAGCTGTTTTTT. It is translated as CASSAARGANTGELFF. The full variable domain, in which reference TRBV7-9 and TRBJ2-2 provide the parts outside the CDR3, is DTGVSQNPRHKITKRGQNVTFRCDPISEHNRLYWYRQTLGQGPEFLTYFQNEAQLEKSRLLSDRFSAERPKGSFSTLEIQRTEQGDSAMYLCASSAARGANTGELFFGEGSRLTVL.